This TCR beta chain was recorded in a study of shared clonotypes between healthy human individuals. Using ten immunoSEQ deep assay plates, investigators sequenced unsorted PBMC DNA. Assay used: immunoSEQ multiplex PCR; TCRdb lists only in-frame clones, some missing. The sample records some 490,000 clones, around 85% being singletons. Notes on this clone: Given a much more abundant clone one base away, this may be a read error.

This CDR3 contains 14 residues. V was trimmed by 1 base and J by 1 base, leaving 9 bases between them. Germline V gene sequence: CDR1 SGDLS, CDR2 YYNGEE. V gene TRBV9 combines with J gene TRBJ2-7; D is ambiguous. This TCR was recovered from a woman aged 40 to 55 in good health. Some clones in this sample may be carry-over from other donors' samples. The specimen was PBMCs. In nucleotides, the CDR3 is TGTGCCAGCAGCGTATGGCCTAATTCCTACGAGCAGTACTTC. It translates to CASSVWPNSYEQYF.